Shown below are 28 T cell receptor beta chains from a single sample sequenced in a study of radiation and T cells in renal cell carcinoma. The data were produced by immunoSEQ multiplex PCR, yet TCRdb's version contains in-frame clones alone and is incomplete. The sample includes approximately 83,000 clones, just under 85% of them seen just once. Time point reported: blood 4 weeks post-SBRT, at nephrectomy. As to treatment: 15 Gy SBRT to primary tumor, nephrectomy 4 weeks later. The sample in question was blood, obtained from a patient whose treatment included radiotherapy and nephrectomy. These TCRs come from a man aged 45 to 65 with renal cell carcinoma.

This chain joins TRBV29-1 and TRBJ2-3; D unresolved. V shed 1 base and J shed 3 bases, with 8 bases lying between them. The CDR3 is 13 amino acids. Germline CDR1 and CDR2: SQVTM and ANQGSEA. In nucleotides, the CDR3 is TGCAGCGTTGAAGGTCGGTTAACAGATACGCAGTATTTT. Protein product: CSVEGRLTDTQYF.

The rearrangement uses TRBV6-5 and TRBJ2-3; D could derive from TRBD1 or TRBD2 (5 bases each). There are 15 residues in the CDR3. Germline lookup yields CDR1 MNHEY and CDR2 SVGAGI. V was pared by 5 bases and J by 3 bases, with 15 bases between. The CDR3 loop is CASSTRRDGTDTQYF. CDR3 coding DNA: TGTGCCAGCAGTACCCGACGGGACGGGACAGATACGCAGTATTTT.

J is TRBJ2-3 and V is TRBV5-4; D unresolved. The V end was cut by 4 bases, the J end by 2 bases, with 11 bases between. Germline CDR1 reads SGHNT; CDR2 reads YYREEE (reference sequence). The length of the CDR3 is 14 residues. CDR3 in amino acids: CASSPPLHTDTQYF. CDR3 bases: TGTGCCAGCAGCCCCCCTCTGCACACAGATACGCAGTATTTT.

A few counts support this clone. The J gene is TRBJ2-7, the V gene TRBV5-1, with D perhaps being TRBD1 or TRBD2 (5 bases each). CDR3 length: 14 amino acids. Germline V gene sequence: CDR1 SGHRS, CDR2 YFSETQ. Between the trimmed V and J ends, which lost 0 bases and 6 bases, there was a span of 13 bases. CDR3 loop: CASSLDGARGEQYF. CDR3 bases: TGCGCCAGCAGCTTGGATGGGGCACGGGGCGAGCAGTACTTC.

This clone occurred once. The chain combines TRBV7-6 with TRBJ2-5; D is possibly TRBD2 (5 bases). The germline CDR1 and CDR2 sequences are SGHVS and FNYEAQ. This CDR3 has 14 amino acids. V dropped 5 bases and J dropped 5 bases, with 15 bases sitting between them. CDR3 region: CASSPRTRVETQYF. The CDR3 nucleotides are TGTGCCAGCAGCCCCCGAACTAGGGTGGAGACCCAGTACTTC. Full variable domain (rest looked up from reference TRBV7-6 and TRBJ2-5): GAGVSQSPRYKVTKRGQDVALRCDPISGHVSLYWYRQALGQGPEFLTYFNYEAQQDKSGLPNDRFSAERPEGSISTLTIQRTEQRDSAMYRCASSPRTRVETQYFGPGTRLLVL.

The J gene is TRBJ2-1, the V gene TRBV6-6; 10 nucleotides match TRBD2. This CDR3 is 16 amino acids long. Germline V CDR1 and CDR2: MNHNY, SVGAGI (reference sequence). J was trimmed by 2 bases and V by 0 bases; bases with no gene match: 1. CDR3 nucleotides: TGTGCCAGCAGTTACTCTAGCGGGAGGCCCTACAATGAGCAGTTCTTC. As protein: CASSYSSGRPYNEQFF.

V and J are TRBV5-1 and TRBJ1-1, with D possibly TRBD1 on 5 matching bases. The V end was cut by 1 base, the J end by 4 bases, with 17 bases between. Per germline, CDR1 SGHRS and CDR2 YFSETQ. The CDR3 has 16 residues. DNA for the CDR3: TGCGCCAGCAGCTTGTTATCGATCCAGGGTGGCACTGAAGCTTTCTTT. Protein: CASSLLSIQGGTEAFF.

The chain employs TRBV18 and TRBJ2-2; no clear D gene. CDR1 is KGHSH and CDR2 is LQKENI in the germline V gene. The V and J ends lost 1 base and 0 bases respectively, with 6 bases between them. This CDR3 has 15 amino acids. CDR3 amino acids: CASSPQNSNTGELFF. CDR3 in DNA: TGTGCCAGCTCACCACAGAATTCGAACACCGGGGAGCTGTTTTTT.

The gene calls are TRBV7-9 and TRBJ2-3; D is perhaps TRBD1 or TRBD2 (5 bases each). Germline V gene sequence: CDR1 SEHNR, CDR2 FQNEAQ (reference sequence). The CDR3 has 14 amino acids. V shed 1 base and J shed 5 bases, with 10 bases lying between them. In DNA form, the CDR3 reads TGTGCCAGCAGCTTAGTAGGGGCGGGAGATACGCAGTATTTT. Translated: CASSLVGAGDTQYF.

The CDR3 sequence is CASSEVSTSNYGYTF. Here the CDR3 DNA reads TGTGCCAGCAGTGAGGTTTCGACTTCTAACTATGGCTACACCTTC. The chain uses TRBV2 and TRBJ1-2; D gene ambiguous. This CDR3 comprises 15 residues. Germline V gene data show CDR1 as SNHLY and CDR2 as FYNNEI. V lost 3 bases and J 0 bases, leaving 11 bases between the germline ends.

V usage is TRBV7-9 and J usage is TRBJ1-1; unclear D gene. CDR3 length equals 14 residues. Germline lookup yields CDR1 SEHNR and CDR2 FQNEAQ (reference sequence). Trimming left V 1 base short and J 10 bases short, with 16 bases between. The chain's CDR3 is CASSLVDGPGVAFF. Here the CDR3 DNA reads TGTGCCAGCAGCTTAGTGGACGGGCCTGGGGTAGCTTTCTTT.

The V call is TRBV7-9, the J call TRBJ2-1; 7 bases map to TRBD2. Germline assignment: CDR1 SEHNR and CDR2 FQNEAQ (reference sequence). The J segment lost 5 bases and the V segment lost 5 bases, leaving 9 bases of the junction unmatched. This CDR3 comprises 15 residues. The CDR3 region has the DNA TGTGCCAGCAGCCTCAGTCGGGGGGTCCACAATGAGCAGTTCTTC. The encoded protein is CASSLSRGVHNEQFF. Combining the CDR3 with reference TRBV7-9 and TRBJ2-1 gives the whole variable domain DTGVSQNPRHKITKRGQNVTFRCDPISEHNRLYWYRQTLGQGPEFLTYFQNEAQLEKSRLLSDRFSAERPKGSFSTLEIQRTEQGDSAMYLCASSLSRGVHNEQFFGPGTRLTVL.

The chain combines TRBV15 with TRBJ2-7; 9 bases agree with TRBD2. J lost 4 bases, V lost 0 bases, and 1 base had no gene match. Germline assignment: CDR1 LNHNV and CDR2 YYDKDF (reference sequence). This CDR3 is built from 14 residues. The DNA for the CDR3 is TGTGCCACCAGCAGAGAGCGGGAGGGGTACGAGCAGTACTTC. The encoded protein is CATSREREGYEQYF.

The V call is TRBV27, the J call TRBJ2-5; D might be TRBD2 (6 bases). This CDR3 is built from 13 residues. V lost 3 bases and J 5 bases, leaving 10 bases between the germline ends. Germline V CDR1 and CDR2: MNHEY, SMNVEV (reference sequence). The CDR3 protein is CASSLRGTETQYF. The CDR3 DNA is TGTGCCAGCAGTTTGCGCGGGACCGAGACCCAGTACTTC.

The chain joins TRBV2 to TRBJ1-4; D is perhaps TRBD1 (6 bases). CDR3 length: 15 amino acids. The germline gives CDR1 SNHLY, CDR2 FYNNEI. With 4 bases removed from V and 0 bases from J, the gap between germline ends came to 9 bases. The DNA of the CDR3 is TGTGCCAGCAGTGCACAGGGAGCAACTAATGAAAAACTGTTTTTT. It translates to CASSAQGATNEKLFF. The whole variable domain, remainder taken from reference TRBV2 and TRBJ1-4, is EPEVTQTPSHQVTQMGQEVILRCVPISNHLYFYWYRQILGQKVEFLVSFYNNEISEKSEIFDDQFSVERPDGSNFTLKIRSTKLEDSAMYFCASSAQGATNEKLFFGSGTQLSVL.

Only a few counts were recorded for this clone. This chain joins TRBV9 and TRBJ2-2; D not certain. The V gene lost 4 bases and the J gene lost 1 base, with 11 bases spanning the gap. Germline V gene sequence: CDR1 SGDLS, CDR2 YYNGEE. The CDR3 is 15 amino acids. For the CDR3, the DNA is TGTGCCAGCAGCTCCCAAGCCCGGAACACCGGGGAGCTGTTTTTT. Its translation is CASSSQARNTGELFF.

This chain joins TRBV5-1 and TRBJ1-1; D perhaps matches TRBD1 (5 bases). Germline CDR1 SGHRS, CDR2 YFSETQ. V lost 0 bases and J 3 bases, leaving 12 bases between the germline ends. This CDR3 has 15 residues. The CDR3 DNA is TGCGCCAGCAGCTTGGCTATCGGGGGATACACTGAAGCTTTCTTT. Amino acid sequence: CASSLAIGGYTEAFF. Full variable domain (outside the CDR3, taken from reference TRBV5-1 and TRBJ1-1): KAGVTQTPRYLIKTRGQQVTLSCSPISGHRSVSWYQQTPGQGLQFLFEYFSETQRNKGNFPGRFSGRQFSNSRSEMNVSTLELGDSALYLCASSLAIGGYTEAFFGQGTRLTVV.

The chain uses TRBV7-9 and TRBJ2-5; 7 bases fit TRBD1. V shed 3 bases and J 7 bases; nucleotides not matched to a gene: 11. This CDR3 is built from 15 residues. The germline V gene has CDR1 SEHNR and CDR2 FQNEAQ (reference sequence). The CDR3 nucleotides are TGTGCCAGCAGCTTGGCTCTTCTACCAGGGGGGACCCAGTACTTC. This encodes CASSLALLPGGTQYF.

This chain links TRBV2 with TRBJ2-7; D may be TRBD1 (6 bases). V was cut by 3 bases and J by 5 bases, with 17 bases left in between. Germline CDR1 and CDR2: SNHLY and FYNNEI. The CDR3 has 15 residues. Here the CDR3 reads CASSDRATGPHEQYF. For the CDR3, the DNA is TGTGCCAGCAGTGATCGGGCGACAGGTCCTCACGAGCAGTACTTC.

This clone appeared a few times. The CDR3 is CASSMRQGAGDGYTF. Written as DNA, the CDR3 is TGTGCCAGCAGTATGAGACAGGGTGCGGGTGATGGCTACACCTTC. The J gene is TRBJ1-2, the V gene TRBV27; 7 positions match TRBD1. CDR1 is MNHEY and CDR2 is SMNVEV in the germline V gene (reference sequence). This CDR3 comprises 15 residues. With V trimmed by 5 bases and J by 6 bases, 12 bases remained unmatched.

V gene TRBV4-2 combines with J gene TRBJ2-7, with a weak D call TRBD2 (6 bases). The V gene lost 0 bases and the J gene lost 2 bases, with 14 bases spanning the gap. Germline V gene data show CDR1 as LGHNA and CDR2 as YNFKEQ. CDR3 length equals 16 residues. CDR3 residues: CASSQDSAGTPYEQYF. The CDR3 DNA reads TGTGCCAGCAGCCAAGATTCGGCGGGGACCCCCTACGAGCAGTACTTC.

The gene calls are TRBV7-9 and TRBJ1-1; 8 bases fit TRBD1. Germline V gene data show CDR1 as SEHNR and CDR2 as FQNEAQ (reference sequence). This CDR3 spans 16 amino acids. Trimming cost V 1 base and J 1 base; bases outside gene matches: 5. In DNA form, the CDR3 reads TGTGCCAGCAGCTTAGATGACAGGGGACGGAACACTGAAGCTTTCTTT. Protein sequence: CASSLDDRGRNTEAFF.

V is TRBV5-4 and J is TRBJ2-2; 7 bases are shared with TRBD2. The CDR3 has 15 residues. Germline values: CDR1 SGHNT, CDR2 YYREEE (reference sequence). J gave up 4 bases and V 0 bases, and 3 bases lay outside the gene matches. Here the CDR3 reads CASSLGSGATGELFF. The CDR3 nucleotides read TGTGCCAGCAGCTTGGGAAGCGGGGCCACCGGGGAGCTGTTTTTT.

CDR3 DNA: TGTGCCAGCAACGGGATGGACGGAAACAATGAGCAGTTCTTC. This encodes CASNGMDGNNEQFF. The V call is TRBV6-5, the J call TRBJ2-1; possible D gene TRBD2, 5 bases. Germline V CDR1 and CDR2: MNHEY, SVGAGI. Trimming removed 7 bases from V and 5 bases from J, with 15 bases in between. The CDR3 loop spans 14 amino acids.

This clone appeared a single time. This CDR3 is CSVSQGQETQYF. As DNA, the CDR3 is TGCAGCGTTAGTCAGGGTCAAGAGACCCAGTACTTC. The chain couples TRBV29-1 to TRBJ2-5; TRBD1 is a possible D gene (5 bases). Trimming pared 5 bases from V and 2 bases from J, leaving 9 bases between. This CDR3 contains 12 residues. Germline values: CDR1 SQVTM, CDR2 ANQGSEA.

This sequence joins TRBV19 and TRBJ2-1, with 14 bases aligning to TRBD2. CDR3 length: 16 amino acids. Germline V lookup: CDR1 LNHDA, CDR2 SQIVND (reference sequence). V was clipped by 1 base and J by 8 bases; unmatched bases: 4. The CDR3 here is CASSIGTSGRRDEQFF. CDR3 nucleotide sequence: TGTGCCAGTAGTATAGGGACTAGCGGGAGGAGGGATGAGCAGTTCTTC.

This clone was seen once. This chain joins TRBV9 and TRBJ2-2; 9 bases match TRBD1. Germline CDR1 SGDLS, CDR2 YYNGEE. Trimming at V came to 0 bases and at J to 4 bases, leaving 1 base not matched to a gene. This CDR3 spans 15 amino acids. As DNA, the CDR3 is TGTGCCAGCAGCGTAGAGACAGGGGGCACCGGGGAGCTGTTTTTT. Translating gives CASSVETGGTGELFF.

The chain links TRBV4-3 to TRBJ2-3; D is unclear. In germline, CDR1 is LGHNA, CDR2 YSLEER. The CDR3 covers 17 residues. V lost 0 bases and J lost 1, with 14 bases in between. The CDR3 nucleotides are TGCGCCAGCAGCCAAGAACATGTCGGGTCAGGCACAGATACGCAGTATTTT. This translates into CASSQEHVGSGTDTQYF.